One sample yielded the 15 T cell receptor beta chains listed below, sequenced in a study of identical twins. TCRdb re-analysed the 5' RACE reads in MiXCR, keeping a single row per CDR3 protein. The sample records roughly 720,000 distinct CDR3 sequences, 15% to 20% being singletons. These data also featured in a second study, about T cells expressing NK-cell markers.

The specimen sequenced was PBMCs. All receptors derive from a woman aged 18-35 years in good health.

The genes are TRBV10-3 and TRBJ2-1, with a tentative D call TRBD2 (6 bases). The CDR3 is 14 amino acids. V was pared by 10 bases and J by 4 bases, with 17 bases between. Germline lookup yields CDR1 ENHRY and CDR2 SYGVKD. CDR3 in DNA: TGTGCCACCACCGGGACTCCAACTTACAATGAGCAGTTCTTC. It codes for CATTGTPTYNEQFF.

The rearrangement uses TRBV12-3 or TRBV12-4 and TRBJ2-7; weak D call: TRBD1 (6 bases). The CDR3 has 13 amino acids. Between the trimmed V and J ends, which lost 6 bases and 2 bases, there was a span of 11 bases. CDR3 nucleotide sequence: TGTGCCAGCAGGCCAACAGGGACCTACGAGCAGTACTTC. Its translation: CASRPTGTYEQYF.

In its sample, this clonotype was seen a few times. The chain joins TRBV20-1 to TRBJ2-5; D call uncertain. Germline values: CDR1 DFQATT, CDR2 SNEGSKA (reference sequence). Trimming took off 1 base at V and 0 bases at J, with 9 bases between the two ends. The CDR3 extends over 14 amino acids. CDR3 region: CSARAGRNQETQYF. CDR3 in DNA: TGCAGTGCTAGAGCCGGTCGAAACCAAGAGACCCAGTACTTC.

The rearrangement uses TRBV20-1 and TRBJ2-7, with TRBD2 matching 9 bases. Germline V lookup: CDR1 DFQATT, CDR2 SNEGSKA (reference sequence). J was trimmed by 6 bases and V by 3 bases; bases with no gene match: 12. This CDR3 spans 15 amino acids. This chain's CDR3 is CSASRLAGSPSEQYF. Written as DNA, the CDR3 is TGCAGTGCTAGTCGGCTAGCGGGATCCCCCTCCGAGCAGTACTTC.

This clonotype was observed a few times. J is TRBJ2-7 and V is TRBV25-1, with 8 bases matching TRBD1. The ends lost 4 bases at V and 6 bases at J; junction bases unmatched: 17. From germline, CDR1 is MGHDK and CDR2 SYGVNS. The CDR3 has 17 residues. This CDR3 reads CASSARTLRGLRSEQYF. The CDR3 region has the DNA TGTGCCAGCAGTGCTAGAACCCTCAGGGGGCTGAGATCCGAGCAGTACTTC.

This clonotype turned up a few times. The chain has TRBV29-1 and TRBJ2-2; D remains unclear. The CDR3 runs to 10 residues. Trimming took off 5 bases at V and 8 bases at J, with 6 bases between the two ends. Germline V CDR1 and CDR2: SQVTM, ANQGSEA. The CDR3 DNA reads TGCAGCGTTCGGAAAGGGGAGCTGTTTTTT. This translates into CSVRKGELFF.

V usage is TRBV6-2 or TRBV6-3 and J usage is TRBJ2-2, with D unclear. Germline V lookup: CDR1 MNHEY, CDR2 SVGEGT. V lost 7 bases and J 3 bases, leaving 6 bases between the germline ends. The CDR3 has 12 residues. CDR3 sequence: CASTVDTGELFF. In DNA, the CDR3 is TGTGCCAGCACGGTTGACACCGGGGAGCTGTTTTTT.

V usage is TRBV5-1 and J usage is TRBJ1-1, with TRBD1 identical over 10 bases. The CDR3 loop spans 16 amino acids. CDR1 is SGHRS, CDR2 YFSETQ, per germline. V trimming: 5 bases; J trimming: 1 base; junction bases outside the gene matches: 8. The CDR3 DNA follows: TGCGCCAGCAGGGGTGACAGGGGGCTTGGGAACACTGAAGCTTTCTTT. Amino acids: CASRGDRGLGNTEAFF.

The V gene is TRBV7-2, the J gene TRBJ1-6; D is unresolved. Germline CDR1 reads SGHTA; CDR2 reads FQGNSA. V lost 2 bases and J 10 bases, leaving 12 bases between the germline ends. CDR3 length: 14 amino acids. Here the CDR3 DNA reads TGTGCCAGCAGCTTAAGTACGGACCCCTCACCCCTCCACTTT. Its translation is CASSLSTDPSPLHF.

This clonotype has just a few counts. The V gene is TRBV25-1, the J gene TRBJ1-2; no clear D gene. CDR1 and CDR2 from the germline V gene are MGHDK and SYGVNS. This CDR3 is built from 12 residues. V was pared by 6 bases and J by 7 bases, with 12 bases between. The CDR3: CASSPIVGGYTF. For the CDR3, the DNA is TGTGCCAGCAGCCCGATAGTCGGTGGCTACACCTTC.

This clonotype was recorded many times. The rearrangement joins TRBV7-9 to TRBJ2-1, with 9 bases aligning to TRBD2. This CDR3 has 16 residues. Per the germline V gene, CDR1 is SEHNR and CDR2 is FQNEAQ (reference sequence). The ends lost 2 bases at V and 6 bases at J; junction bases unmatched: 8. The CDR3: CASSLSLAGSSNEQFF. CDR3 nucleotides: TGTGCCAGCAGCTTAAGTCTAGCGGGAAGTAGCAATGAGCAGTTCTTC.

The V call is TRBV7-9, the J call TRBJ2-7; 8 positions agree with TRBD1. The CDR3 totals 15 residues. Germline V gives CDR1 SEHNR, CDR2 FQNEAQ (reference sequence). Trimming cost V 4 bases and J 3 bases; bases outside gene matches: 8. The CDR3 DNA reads TGTGCCAGCAGCTCCCGGGACAGGACCTACTACGAGCAGTACTTC. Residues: CASSSRDRTYYEQYF.

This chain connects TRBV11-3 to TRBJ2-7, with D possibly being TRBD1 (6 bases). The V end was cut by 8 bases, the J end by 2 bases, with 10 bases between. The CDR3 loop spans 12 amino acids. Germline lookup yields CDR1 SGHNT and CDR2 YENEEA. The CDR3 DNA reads TGTGCCAGCGCAGGGGAAACCTACGAGCAGTACTTC. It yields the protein CASAGETYEQYF. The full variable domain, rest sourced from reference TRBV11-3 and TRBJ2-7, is EAGVVQSPRYKIIEKKQPVAFWCNPISGHNTLYWYLQNLGQGPELLIRYENEEAVDDSQLPKDRFSAERLKGVDSTLKIQPAELGDSAVYLCASAGETYEQYFGPGTRLTVT.

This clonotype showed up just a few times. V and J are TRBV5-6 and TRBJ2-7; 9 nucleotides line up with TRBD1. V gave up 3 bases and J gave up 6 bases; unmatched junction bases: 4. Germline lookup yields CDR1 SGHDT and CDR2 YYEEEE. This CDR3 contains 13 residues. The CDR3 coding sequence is TGTGCCAGCAGCTGGCTGACAGGGGGCGAGCAGTACTTC. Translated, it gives CASSWLTGGEQYF.

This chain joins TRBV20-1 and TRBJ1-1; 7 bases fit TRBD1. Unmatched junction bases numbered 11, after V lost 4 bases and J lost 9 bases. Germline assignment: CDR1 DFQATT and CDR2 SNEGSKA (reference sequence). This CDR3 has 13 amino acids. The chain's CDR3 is CSATLRDRVKAFF. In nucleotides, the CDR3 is TGCAGTGCTACCCTCCGAGACAGGGTGAAAGCTTTCTTT.